The 5 T cell receptor beta chains below all came from one sample that was sequenced in a study of T cells expressing NK-cell markers. Each CDR3 protein gets one entry in TCRdb, which reprocessed the 5' RACE reads and gives no DNA. The ten top clones account for over 1.1%, within a sample of about 430,000 distinct CDR3 sequences. Sequencing was performed on blood T cells: a sorted CD56 or NKG2C T cell subset, CD4+ or CD8+ T cells, or bulk PBMC T cells (not recorded which). The receptor source for this set is a woman in her fifties or sixties in good health.

The chain carries TRBV20-1 and TRBJ2-1; as DNA is missing, the TRBD2 call by TCRdb cannot be tested. The CDR3 is made up of 15 amino acids. Germline CDR1 and CDR2: DFQATT and SNEGSKA (reference sequence). CDR3 in amino acids: CSAPRGGWEDNEQFF.

The gene calls are TRBV5-5 and TRBJ1-2. The CDR3 loop spans 12 amino acids. Germline CDR1 and CDR2: SGHKS and YYEKEE (reference sequence). The CDR3 spells CASLGRNYGYTF. Drawing the rest from reference TRBV5-5 and TRBJ1-2, the complete variable domain is DAGVTQSPTHLIKTRGQQVTLRCSPISGHKSVSWYQQVLGQGPQFIFQYYEKEERGRGNFPDRFSARQFPNYSSELNVNALLLGDSALYLCASLGRNYGYTFGSGTRLTVV.

The chain recombines TRBV12-5 with TRBJ2-3; TCRdb selects TRBD1, and the lack of DNA leaves this call unchecked. Germline V gene data show CDR1 as LGHNT and CDR2 as FRNRAP. The CDR3 has 14 residues. CDR3 sequence reads: CASHGGRRTDTQYF.

V and J are TRBV7-2 and TRBJ2-2; TCRdb reports TRBD1, a call that lacks DNA to check it against. Germline lookup yields CDR1 SGHTA and CDR2 FQGNSA. The CDR3 is made up of 17 amino acids. CDR3 residues: CASRSHAGATYTGELFF.

V is TRBV12-3 or TRBV12-4 and J is TRBJ1-4; checking the TCRdb D call of TRBD1 is not possible without DNA. The CDR3 contains 15 residues. The CDR3 region is CASSLGRGPEEKLFF.